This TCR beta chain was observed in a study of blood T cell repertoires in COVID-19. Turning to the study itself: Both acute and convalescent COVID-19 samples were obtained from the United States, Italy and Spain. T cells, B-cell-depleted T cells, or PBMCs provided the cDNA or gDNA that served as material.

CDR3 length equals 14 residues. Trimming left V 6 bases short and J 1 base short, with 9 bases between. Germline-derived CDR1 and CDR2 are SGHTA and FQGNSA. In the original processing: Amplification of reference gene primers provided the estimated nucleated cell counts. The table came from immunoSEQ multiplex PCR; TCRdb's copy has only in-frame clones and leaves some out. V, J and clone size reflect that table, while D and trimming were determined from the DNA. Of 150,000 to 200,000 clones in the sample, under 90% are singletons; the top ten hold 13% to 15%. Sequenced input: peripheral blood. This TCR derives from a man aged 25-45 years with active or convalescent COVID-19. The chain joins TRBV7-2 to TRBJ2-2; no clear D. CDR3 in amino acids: CASRGSGNTGELFF. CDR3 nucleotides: TGTGCCAGCAGGGGCTCAGGGAACACCGGGGAGCTGTTTTTT. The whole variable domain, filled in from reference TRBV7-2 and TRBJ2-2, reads GAGVSQSPSNKVTEKGKDVELRCDPISGHTALYWYRQSLGQGLEFLIYFQGNSAPDKSGLPSDRFSAERTGGSVSTLTIQRTQQEDSAVYLCASRGSGNTGELFFGEGSRLTVL.